This T cell receptor (beta chain) comes out of a study of OX40 agonist ivuxolimab in advanced cancers. Overall study: Patients were 82.7% male with ages about 20 to 79, mean roughly 64. Findings and caveats of the study: Expanded peripheral T cells had an undetermined antigen specificity.

Data came from immunoSEQ multiplex PCR; TCRdb stores just in-frame clones and leaves some out. The sample shows approximately 91,000 clones, 80% to 90% of them seen only once. CDR1 and CDR2 (germline): MGHDK, SYGVNS. V lost 5 bases and J 1 base, leaving 12 bases between the germline ends. The CDR3 length is 14 residues. With regard to this clone: What it recognizes is unknown.

The gene calls are TRBV25-1 and TRBJ2-7; D ambiguous. The sample consisted of CD4+ or CD8+ T cells sorted from blood, taken in a trial of the OX40 agonist ivuxolimab. The sequence was obtained from an adult with an advanced solid tumor such as melanoma, head and neck, liver or kidney cancer. In DNA, the CDR3 is TGTGCCAGCAGTCCTTTGGGTCCTTCCTACGAGCAGTACTTC. Its translation: CASSPLGPSYEQYF.